These 21 T cell receptor beta chains were sequenced from one sample in a study of chemoradiotherapy in HPV16-positive cancers. TCRdb's table, derived via immunoSEQ multiplex PCR, lists solely in-frame clones and lacks some. The sample carries 25,000 to 30,000 clones, approximately 91% recorded once. Here the sequenced sample was blood, taken from a patient who underwent chemoradiotherapy. These receptors came from a human donor with HPV-associated anogenital cancer.

This chain joins TRBV7-6 and TRBJ2-3; TRBD2 agrees at 13 bases. V lost 5 bases, J lost 2 bases, and 7 bases stayed unmatched. The CDR3 has 17 amino acids. Germline V lookup: CDR1 SGHVS, CDR2 FNYEAQ. For the CDR3, the DNA is TGTGCCAGCAGCGGAAAGGGACTAGCGGGACCCACAGATACGCAGTATTTT. Amino acids: CASSGKGLAGPTDTQYF.

The rearrangement links TRBV6-6 to TRBJ1-1; tentative D call: TRBD1 (5 bases). The CDR3 consists of 16 residues. Trimming left V 2 bases short and J 2 bases short, with 15 bases between. Germline CDR1 MNHNY, CDR2 SVGAGI (reference sequence). The CDR3 DNA sequence: TGTGCCAGCAGTTACGGAGCGGCAGGGTATAACACTGAAGCTTTCTTT. This sequence encodes CASSYGAAGYNTEAFF.

V gene TRBV2 combines with J gene TRBJ2-1; 14 positions match TRBD2. The V gene's germline CDR1 is SNHLY and CDR2 FYNNEI. The CDR3 consists of 14 residues. J gave up 10 bases and V 7 bases, and 6 bases lay outside the gene matches. CDR3 protein: CASTLGLAGVEQFF. DNA for the CDR3: TGTGCCAGCACCCTGGGACTAGCGGGGGTGGAGCAGTTCTTC.

The chain carries TRBV5-4 and TRBJ2-5, with 12 bases identical to TRBD1. The CDR3 runs 15 residues. V shed 2 bases and J 5 bases; nucleotides not matched to a gene: 4. The germline V gene encodes CDR1 SGHNT and CDR2 YYREEE (reference sequence). This chain's CDR3 is CASSFGTGGWETQYF. DNA of the CDR3: TGTGCCAGCAGCTTCGGGACAGGGGGCTGGGAGACCCAGTACTTC.

V is TRBV9 and J is TRBJ2-2, with a weak D call TRBD2 (5 bases). The CDR3 runs 16 residues. V was shortened by 0 bases and J by 6 bases, with 15 bases between the two germline ends. Germline CDR1 reads SGDLS; CDR2 reads YYNGEE. The CDR3 sequence: CASSVATTARSGELFF. The CDR3 DNA reads as TGTGCCAGCAGCGTAGCGACTACCGCCCGATCCGGGGAGCTGTTTTTT.

The chain is built from TRBV5-8 and TRBJ2-7; a weak D match, TRBD2 (6 bases). The CDR3 loop spans 14 amino acids. The V gene's germline CDR1 is SGHTS and CDR2 YDEGEE. V was cut by 4 bases and J by 3 bases, with 14 bases left in between. The CDR3 sequence is CASSARRGVYEQYF. As DNA, the CDR3 is TGTGCCAGCAGCGCCCGGAGGGGCGTCTACGAGCAGTACTTC.

V gene TRBV19 combines with J gene TRBJ2-1, with D perhaps assigned TRBD1 or TRBD2 (5 bases each). The CDR3 is 16 residues long. V was trimmed by 2 bases and J by 3 bases, leaving 14 bases between them. Germline V gene sequence: CDR1 LNHDA, CDR2 SQIVND (reference sequence). The CDR3 here is CASSIRGEAGYNEQFF. The CDR3 DNA reads as TGTGCCAGTAGTATAAGGGGAGAGGCGGGCTACAATGAGCAGTTCTTC.

The CDR3 region has the DNA TGTGCCAGCAGCTTGGAGACAGCGGGGGACCTCCAAGAGACCCAGTACTTC. Translating gives CASSLETAGDLQETQYF. The chain carries TRBV5-6 and TRBJ2-5; 8 bases match TRBD2. The CDR3 extends over 17 amino acids. Germline loops: CDR1 SGHDT, CDR2 YYEEEE. Trimming removed 0 bases from V and 1 base from J; junction bases left unmatched: 8.

The CDR3 bases are TGTGCCAGCAGCTTACGGCCTAGCGGGATAGTACAAGAGACCCAGTACTTC. Translating it yields CASSLRPSGIVQETQYF. This rearrangement joins TRBV7-8 to TRBJ2-5, with 9 bases identical to TRBD2. CDR3 size: 17 residues. Germline V gene sequence: CDR1 SGHVS, CDR2 FQNEAQ. V gave up 2 bases and J gave up 2 bases; unmatched junction bases: 9.

This chain joins TRBV2 and TRBJ2-7; D possibly corresponds to TRBD2 (5 bases). The CDR3 runs to 12 residues. Trimming left V 6 bases short and J 4 bases short, with 10 bases between. Germline lookup yields CDR1 SNHLY and CDR2 FYNNEI. The CDR3, as DNA: TGTGCCAGCAGCCAGGACTTATACGAGCAGTACTTC. Its translation is CASSQDLYEQYF.

Written as DNA, the CDR3 is TGCGCCAGCAGCTCCTCCTACGTGAACACTGAAGCTTTCTTT. Protein product: CASSSSYVNTEAFF. This chain uses TRBV5-1 with TRBJ1-1; D is ambiguous. Per the germline V gene, CDR1 is SGHRS and CDR2 is YFSETQ. Deletions cut 3 bases from V and 0 bases from J, with 9 bases between. The CDR3 is 14 residues long.

The chain couples TRBV12-5 to TRBJ1-1; D is ambiguous. CDR1 and CDR2 (germline): LGHNT, FRNRAP. Trimming left V 6 bases short and J 5 bases short, with 10 bases between. This CDR3 is 12 amino acids long. The CDR3 is CASGLEKTEAFF. CDR3 nucleotide sequence: TGTGCTAGTGGCCTAGAAAAAACTGAAGCTTTCTTT.

This rearrangement joins TRBV28 to TRBJ1-1, with TRBD1 identical over 8 bases. CDR3 length equals 14 residues. J was trimmed by 10 bases and V by 1 base; bases with no gene match: 8. In germline, CDR1 is MDHEN, CDR2 SYDVKM. The CDR3 is CASSLLGQGARAFF. The CDR3 DNA follows: TGTGCCAGCAGTTTATTAGGGCAGGGGGCAAGAGCTTTCTTT.

The chain has TRBV7-9 and TRBJ1-5, with TRBD1 matching over 8 bases. Germline V gene lookup returns CDR1 SEHNR and CDR2 FQNEAQ (reference sequence). There are 16 residues in the CDR3. V shed 5 bases, J shed 7 bases, and the junction held 13 bases outside the gene matches. DNA for the CDR3: TGTGCCAGCAGCCCGGATACTGGACAGGGAGGACAGCCCCAGCATTTT. Encoded protein: CASSPDTGQGGQPQHF.

The V gene is TRBV4-1, the J gene TRBJ1-1, with a weak D call TRBD1 (6 bases). The ends were cut back, 0 bases at V and 5 bases at J, with 13 bases in the middle. Germline lookup yields CDR1 MGHRA and CDR2 YSYEKL. The length of the CDR3 is 15 residues. CDR3 region: CASSQDWGLGTEAFF. For the CDR3, the DNA is TGCGCCAGCAGCCAAGATTGGGGGCTTGGTACTGAAGCTTTCTTT.

The chain uses TRBV5-1 and TRBJ2-2; 7 nucleotides align to TRBD1. The CDR3 length is 15 residues. Germline assignment: CDR1 SGHRS and CDR2 YFSETQ. Trimming removed 4 bases from V and 2 bases from J; junction bases left unmatched: 5. The CDR3 reads CASSTGTVNTGELFF. DNA of the CDR3: TGCGCCAGCAGCACCGGGACAGTCAACACCGGGGAGCTGTTTTTT.

The chain is built from TRBV27 and TRBJ1-2; D is ambiguous. Trimming left V 5 bases short and J 4 bases short, with 5 bases between. This CDR3 has 11 residues. Germline CDR1 is MNHEY and CDR2 is SMNVEV (reference sequence). The CDR3 is CASSPGYGYTF. The CDR3 DNA reads TGTGCCAGCAGTCCTGGCTATGGCTACACCTTC.

The rearrangement links TRBV5-1 to TRBJ2-1; 10 bases agree with TRBD1. Germline-derived CDR1 and CDR2 are SGHRS and YFSETQ. The CDR3 sequence is 15 residues long. V gave up 5 bases and J gave up 4 bases; unmatched junction bases: 6. This CDR3 is CASSSGQGTYNEQFF. The CDR3 nucleotides read TGCGCCAGCAGTTCGGGACAGGGGACTTACAATGAGCAGTTCTTC. Looking up the rest from reference TRBV5-1 and TRBJ2-1 gives the full variable domain: KAGVTQTPRYLIKTRGQQVTLSCSPISGHRSVSWYQQTPGQGLQFLFEYFSETQRNKGNFPGRFSGRQFSNSRSEMNVSTLELGDSALYLCASSSGQGTYNEQFFGPGTRLTVL.

The V and J genes are TRBV14 and TRBJ2-1; a possible D gene is TRBD2 (5 bases). This CDR3 spans 14 amino acids. Germline values: CDR1 SGHDN, CDR2 FVKESK. V was cut by 1 base and J by 13 bases, with 17 bases left in between. CDR3 coding DNA: TGTGCCAGCAGCCAAGTGGTTGGTGGCGGGCGTCAGTTCTTC. Translating it yields CASSQVVGGGRQFF.

This clone was observed once. The gene calls are TRBV19 and TRBJ1-2; maybe TRBD1 (6 bases). Germline loops: CDR1 LNHDA, CDR2 SQIVND (reference sequence). V was pared by 2 bases and J by 8 bases, with 21 bases between. The CDR3 extends over 16 amino acids. The CDR3 DNA sequence: TGTGCCAGTAGTATAACCCATGCAGGGGTCGTCCTGGGCTACACCTTC. Its protein product is CASSITHAGVVLGYTF.

This clone was seen once. DNA of the CDR3: TGCAGTGCTAGAATTAGCAGCGGCTACACCTTC. Its translation: CSARISSGYTF. J is TRBJ1-2 and V is TRBV20-1; no reliable D call. Germline CDR1 DFQATT, CDR2 SNEGSKA (reference sequence). V lost 2 bases, J lost 8 bases, and 9 bases lay in between. This CDR3 has 11 amino acids.